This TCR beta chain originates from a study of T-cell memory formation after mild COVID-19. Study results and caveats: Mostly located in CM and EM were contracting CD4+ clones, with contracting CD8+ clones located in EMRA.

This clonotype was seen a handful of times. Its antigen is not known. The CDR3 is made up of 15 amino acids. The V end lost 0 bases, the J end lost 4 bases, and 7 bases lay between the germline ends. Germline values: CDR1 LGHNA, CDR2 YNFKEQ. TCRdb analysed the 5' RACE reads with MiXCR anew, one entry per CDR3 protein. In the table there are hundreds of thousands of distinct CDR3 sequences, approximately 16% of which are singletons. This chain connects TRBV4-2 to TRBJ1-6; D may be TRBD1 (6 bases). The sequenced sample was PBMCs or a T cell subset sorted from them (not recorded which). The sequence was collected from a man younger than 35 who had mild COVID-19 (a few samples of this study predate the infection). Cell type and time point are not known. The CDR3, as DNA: TGTGCCAGCAGCCAAGACAGGGGTTATAATTCACCCCTCCACTTT. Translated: CASSQDRGYNSPLHF.